The source of this TCR beta chain is a study of cytomegalovirus exposure and HLA in healthy donors. The PCR used 60 Vbeta and 13 Jbeta primers. Sequencing used immunoSEQ multiplex PCR; TCRdb keeps in-frame clones, though not all of them. This sample has more than 200,000 clones, with 55% to 75% found just once. Each donor was nominally healthy when sampled (though unrecorded immune exposures were likely). The CDR3 consists of 14 residues. The germline gives CDR1 SGHKS, CDR2 YYEKEE (reference sequence). Trimming at V came to 6 bases and at J to 3 bases, leaving 7 bases not matched to a gene. The sample comprised PBMCs. This rearrangement joins TRBV5-5 to TRBJ1-2; TRBD1 matches at 8 bases. This receptor was taken from a man aged 35 to 55 in good health and CMV-seropositive. The CDR3: CASTRTGIDYGYTF. The DNA for the CDR3 is TGTGCCAGCACCCGGACAGGGATCGACTATGGCTACACCTTC.